The 30 T cell receptor beta chains given below trace back to one sample, sequenced in a study of control samples from healthy donors and cancer patients. Libraries were prepared by immunoSEQ multiplex PCR; TCRdb keeps only in-frame clonotypes and omits some of them. Of some 110,000 clones in the sample, 93% were seen once. Sequencing used blood. Source of these receptors: a man under 40 in good health.

The chain uses TRBV27 and TRBJ2-1; D uncertain. Trimming left V 4 bases short and J 10 bases short, with 14 bases between. CDR1 is MNHEY and CDR2 is SMNVEV in the germline V gene (reference sequence). The CDR3 extends over 13 amino acids. CDR3 bases: TGTGCCAGCAGTTCCACGGGCATTTGGGAGCAGTTCTTC. Translated, it gives CASSSTGIWEQFF.

V is TRBV3-1 (or the pseudogene TRBV3-2) and J is TRBJ1-2, with a possible D match to TRBD1 (6 bases). The length of the CDR3 is 18 residues. Germline V gene data show CDR1 as LGHDT and CDR2 as YNNKEL (reference sequence). The V gene lost 0 bases and the J gene lost 4 bases, with 21 bases spanning the gap. The CDR3 is CASSQEGTRLTSRYGYTF. Written as DNA, the CDR3 is TGTGCCAGCAGCCAAGAAGGGACACGGCTGACCTCCCGCTATGGCTACACCTTC.

The rearrangement links TRBV6-6 to TRBJ1-2; D is possibly TRBD1 (5 bases). Germline CDR1 and CDR2: MNHNY and SVGAGI (reference sequence). CDR3 length: 14 residues. Trimming removed 6 bases from V and 4 bases from J, with 15 bases in between. CDR3 sequence (DNA): TGTGCCAGCAGCCCCGGGACCGTAGGCTATGGCTACACCTTC. It specifies CASSPGTVGYGYTF.

The genes are TRBV19 and TRBJ1-5, with D maybe TRBD1 (5 bases). V was pared by 1 base and J by 0 bases, with 7 bases between. CDR3 length: 15 amino acids. In germline, CDR1 is LNHDA, CDR2 SQIVND (reference sequence). DNA of the CDR3: TGTGCCAGTAGTATAGGAGGGGTTAGCAATCAGCCCCAGCATTTT. Its translation is CASSIGGVSNQPQHF.

V is TRBV6-6 and J is TRBJ2-3; weak D call: TRBD1 (5 bases). Trimming took 8 bases from V and 2 from J, leaving 20 bases between them. This CDR3 is built from 16 residues. Per the germline V gene, CDR1 is MNHNY and CDR2 is SVGAGI (reference sequence). The CDR3 coding sequence is TGTGCCAGCGCCTCCACCCAGGGTCAGCTCACAGATACGCAGTATTTT. As protein: CASASTQGQLTDTQYF.

The rearrangement links TRBV7-2 to TRBJ1-4; unclear D gene. Germline CDR1 and CDR2: SGHTA and FQGNSA. Trimming cost V 6 bases and J 0 bases, with 8 bases left between them. The length of the CDR3 is 14 residues. The CDR3 protein is CASSSDATNEKLFF. Here the CDR3 DNA reads TGTGCCAGCAGTTCGGACGCAACTAATGAAAAACTGTTTTTT. The full variable domain, in which reference TRBV7-2 and TRBJ1-4 provide the parts outside the CDR3, is GAGVSQSPSNKVTEKGKDVELRCDPISGHTALYWYRQSLGQGLEFLIYFQGNSAPDKSGLPSDRFSAERTGGSVSTLTIQRTQQEDSAVYLCASSSDATNEKLFFGSGTQLSVL.

The rearrangement links TRBV19 to TRBJ1-1; D remains ambiguous. CDR1 is LNHDA and CDR2 is SQIVND in the germline V gene (reference sequence). With 2 bases removed from V and 8 bases from J, the gap between germline ends came to 12 bases. This CDR3 spans 13 amino acids. CDR3 DNA: TGTGCCAGTAGTATATATGGTGTCACGGAAGCTTTCTTT. Translating it yields CASSIYGVTEAFF.

CDR3 loop: CASSLVSRTTDTQYF. In DNA, the CDR3 is TGTGCCAGCAGCTTGGTGAGCAGGACCACAGATACGCAGTATTTT. The V and J genes are TRBV5-6 and TRBJ2-3; D unclear. V was shortened by 0 bases and J by 2 bases, with 10 bases between the two germline ends. Looked up from germline, CDR1 is SGHDT and CDR2 is YYEEEE. CDR3 length: 15 amino acids.

In regard to this clone: A junction boundary mismatches the germline segment, possibly from a read error. The V gene is TRBV2, the J gene TRBJ1-5; no definite D call. CDR3 length: 11 residues. CDR1 and CDR2 (germline): SNHLY, FYNNEI. The CDR3 protein is CASGEDQPQHF. As DNA, the CDR3 is TGTGCCAGCGGTGAGGATCAGCCCCAGCATTTT.

The chain carries TRBV15 and TRBJ2-5, with D possibly matching TRBD1 (6 bases). The length of the CDR3 is 14 residues. Germline loops: CDR1 LNHNV, CDR2 YYDKDF (reference sequence). Trimming pared 1 base from V and 2 bases from J, leaving 8 bases between. The CDR3 DNA follows: TGTGCCACCAGCAGAGCGACAGGTCAAGAGACCCAGTACTTC. Translated: CATSRATGQETQYF.

V is TRBV7-9 and J is TRBJ1-1; 11 nucleotides match TRBD1. Unmatched junction bases numbered 14, after V lost 5 bases and J lost 3 bases. The CDR3 runs to 18 residues. The germline V gene encodes CDR1 SEHNR and CDR2 FQNEAQ (reference sequence). The CDR3: CASSRPPQGQGGYTEAFF. The CDR3 nucleotides are TGTGCCAGCAGCCGCCCCCCGCAGGGACAGGGGGGGTACACTGAAGCTTTCTTT. The full variable domain, with the rest looked up from reference TRBV7-9 and TRBJ1-1, is DTGVSQNPRHKITKRGQNVTFRCDPISEHNRLYWYRQTLGQGPEFLTYFQNEAQLEKSRLLSDRFSAERPKGSFSTLEIQRTEQGDSAMYLCASSRPPQGQGGYTEAFFGQGTRLTVV.

J is TRBJ2-5 and V is TRBV27, with 8 bases matching TRBD1. The CDR3 is made up of 16 amino acids. V lost 2 bases to trimming and J lost 4 bases; unmatched junction nucleotides: 9. Germline V gives CDR1 MNHEY, CDR2 SMNVEV (reference sequence). As DNA, the CDR3 is TGTGCCAGCAGTTTAGTAACAGGGGGGCCTAGAGAGACCCAGTACTTC. The encoded protein is CASSLVTGGPRETQYF.

This chain joins TRBV4-1 and TRBJ2-7, with 7 bases aligning to TRBD2. Germline V gene sequence: CDR1 MGHRA, CDR2 YSYEKL. V gave up 0 bases and J gave up 7 bases; unmatched junction bases: 9. This CDR3 comprises 15 residues. The CDR3 DNA follows: TGCGCCAGCAGCCAAGATTTGGCTAGCGGTGCAGAGCAGTACTTC. Translated, it gives CASSQDLASGAEQYF.

The V gene is TRBV27, the J gene TRBJ1-2, with no clear D. V was pared by 5 bases and J by 7 bases, with 17 bases between. This CDR3 region has 14 residues. Germline CDR1 MNHEY, CDR2 SMNVEV (reference sequence). The CDR3 DNA reads as TGTGCCAGCAGTCCCGACATGCGGTCGGCTGGCTACACCTTC. Protein product: CASSPDMRSAGYTF.

This chain links TRBV13 with TRBJ2-7, with D tentatively TRBD1 or TRBD2 (5 bases each). V lost 1 base and J lost 1, with 11 bases in between. Per the germline V gene, CDR1 is PRHDT and CDR2 is FYEKMQ (reference sequence). The CDR3 consists of 15 residues. The CDR3 region is CASSLEGSWSYEQYF. Written as DNA, the CDR3 is TGTGCCAGCAGCTTAGAGGGGAGTTGGTCCTACGAGCAGTACTTC. The whole variable domain, filled in from reference TRBV13 and TRBJ2-7, reads AAGVIQSPRHLIKEKRETATLKCYPIPRHDTVYWYQQGPGQDPQFLISFYEKMQSDKGSIPDRFSAQQFSDYHSELNMSSLELGDSALYFCASSLEGSWSYEQYFGPGTRLTVT.

V is TRBV18 and J is TRBJ1-2; D is uncertain. V was shortened by 6 bases and J by 4 bases, with 18 bases between the two germline ends. This CDR3 region has 15 residues. The germline CDR1 and CDR2 sequences are KGHSH and LQKENI. DNA of the CDR3: TGTGCCAGCTCCCTGGCCTCTGAGGCGTTCTATGGCTACACCTTC. This codes for CASSLASEAFYGYTF.

The gene calls are TRBV6-5 and TRBJ2-5; a weak D match, TRBD2 (6 bases). The CDR3 covers 13 residues. Germline lookup yields CDR1 MNHEY and CDR2 SVGAGI. Trimming stripped 5 bases from V and 5 bases from J, with 12 bases between. The CDR3 bases are TGTGCCAGCAGTACCCCGGGACTCGAGACCCAGTACTTC. Protein sequence: CASSTPGLETQYF.

The rearrangement uses TRBV19 and TRBJ2-6; D gene uncertain. Germline V lookup: CDR1 LNHDA, CDR2 SQIVND (reference sequence). The V and J ends lost 5 bases and 0 bases respectively, with 11 bases between them. The CDR3 is 16 residues long. CDR3 sequence reads: CASSAIPFSGANVLTF. CDR3 coding DNA: TGTGCCAGTAGTGCAATACCATTCTCTGGGGCCAACGTCCTGACTTTC.

The chain is built from TRBV9 and TRBJ2-5; TRBD2 matches 13 bases. V trimming: 3 bases; J trimming: 2 bases; junction bases outside the gene matches: 10. Germline lookup yields CDR1 SGDLS and CDR2 YYNGEE. The CDR3 is 18 residues long. CDR3 nucleotides: TGTGCCAGCAGCGCGAACCCGACTAGCGGGGGGCGGCAAGAGACCCAGTACTTC. Protein sequence: CASSANPTSGGRQETQYF.

V and J are TRBV25-1 and TRBJ2-6, with unresolved D. The V end lost 3 bases, the J end lost 0 bases, and 6 bases lay between the germline ends. Per germline, CDR1 MGHDK and CDR2 SYGVNS. The CDR3 has 15 amino acids. DNA of the CDR3: TGTGCCAGCAGTGACGCCAACTCTGGGGCCAACGTCCTGACTTTC. Translation: CASSDANSGANVLTF.

The chain joins TRBV24-1 to TRBJ1-6; D is possibly TRBD1 (5 bases). Germline V gene sequence: CDR1 KGHDR, CDR2 SFDVKD. The CDR3 length is 16 residues. Trimming cost V 3 bases and J 0 bases, with 8 bases left between them. CDR3 nucleotide sequence: TGTGCCACCAGTGATCCAGGGAGCTCCTATAATTCACCCCTCCACTTT. This gives the protein CATSDPGSSYNSPLHF.

The chain uses TRBV5-1 and TRBJ2-5, with a possible D match to TRBD2 (6 bases). The CDR3 totals 15 residues. Germline assignment: CDR1 SGHRS and CDR2 YFSETQ. Trimming removed 0 bases at V and 3 bases at J, with 12 bases between. The CDR3 nucleotides are TGCGCCAGCAGCTTGGCCGGAGGGCTTAAAGAGACCCAGTACTTC. Its protein is CASSLAGGLKETQYF.

The chain carries TRBV5-1 and TRBJ1-1; weak D call: TRBD1 (6 bases). Germline V gene data show CDR1 as SGHRS and CDR2 as YFSETQ. This CDR3 is built from 14 residues. V was cut by 1 base and J by 11 bases, with 18 bases left in between. CDR3 coding DNA: TGCGCCAGCAGCTTGAATGGGTTTCTAGGACAGGCTTTCTTT. The encoded protein is CASSLNGFLGQAFF. The whole variable domain, remainder taken from reference TRBV5-1 and TRBJ1-1, is KAGVTQTPRYLIKTRGQQVTLSCSPISGHRSVSWYQQTPGQGLQFLFEYFSETQRNKGNFPGRFSGRQFSNSRSEMNVSTLELGDSALYLCASSLNGFLGQAFFGQGTRLTVV.

The chain is built from TRBV9 and TRBJ1-4; 8 nucleotides match TRBD1. The V and J ends lost 2 bases and 2 bases, in that order; junction bases with no gene match: 2. Germline V gene sequence: CDR1 SGDLS, CDR2 YYNGEE. There are 15 residues in the CDR3. The CDR3 loop is CASSVQGATNEKLFF. The CDR3 coding sequence is TGTGCCAGCAGCGTTCAGGGGGCGACTAATGAAAAACTGTTTTTT.

This sequence joins TRBV30 and TRBJ1-6; 7 nucleotides agree with TRBD1. Germline CDR1 reads GTSNPN; CDR2 reads SVGIG (reference sequence). The ends lost 0 bases at V and 8 bases at J; junction bases unmatched: 4. CDR3 length: 14 amino acids. CDR3 coding DNA: TGTGCCTGGAGTGTAGGGGGCGCAGATTCACCCCTCCACTTT. It codes for CAWSVGGADSPLHF.

CDR3: CASSVEGLRNEKLFF. CDR3 DNA: TGTGCCAGCAGCGTAGAGGGGTTAAGAAATGAAAAACTGTTTTTT. The chain employs TRBV9 and TRBJ1-4; possible D gene TRBD1, 5 bases. This CDR3 has 15 residues. V was pared by 0 bases and J by 5 bases, with 11 bases between. CDR1 and CDR2 from the germline V gene are SGDLS and YYNGEE.

The rearrangement uses TRBV7-9 and TRBJ1-4; 11 nucleotides align to TRBD1. Germline CDR1 and CDR2: SEHNR and FQNEAQ (reference sequence). After removal of 6 bases from V and 3 bases from J, the junction contained 9 bases not matched to a gene. CDR3 length: 17 residues. Here the CDR3 DNA reads TGTGCCAGCAGTTCCGGACAGGGGGCGAGAGCTAATGAAAAACTGTTTTTT. Translation gives CASSSGQGARANEKLFF. The entire variable domain, with the rest obtained from reference TRBV7-9 and TRBJ1-4, is as follows: DTGVSQNPRHKITKRGQNVTFRCDPISEHNRLYWYRQTLGQGPEFLTYFQNEAQLEKSRLLSDRFSAERPKGSFSTLEIQRTEQGDSAMYLCASSSGQGARANEKLFFGSGTQLSVL.

The genes are TRBV7-9 and TRBJ1-5; perhaps TRBD1 as D (5 bases). Germline lookup yields CDR1 SEHNR and CDR2 FQNEAQ (reference sequence). With 5 bases removed from V and 2 bases from J, the gap between germline ends came to 10 bases. This CDR3 has 14 amino acids. This CDR3 is CASSPGTGNQPQHF. The CDR3 region has the DNA TGTGCCAGCAGCCCGGGGACCGGCAATCAGCCCCAGCATTTT.

Details on this clone: A junction end diverges from the germline sequence, so it may reflect a read error. The chain is built from TRBV5-5 and TRBJ1-6; 7 bases match TRBD1. CDR1 and CDR2 (germline): SGHKS, YYEKEE (reference sequence). The CDR3 consists of 12 residues. The CDR3 here is CASSFDNRGTDF. CDR3 nucleotide sequence: TGTGCCAGCAGCTTCGATAACAGGGGAACGGACTTT.

This rearrangement joins TRBV19 to TRBJ2-2; no clear D gene. Germline V gene sequence: CDR1 LNHDA, CDR2 SQIVND (reference sequence). The length of the CDR3 is 13 residues. The V end lost 7 bases, the J end lost 8 bases, and 14 bases lay between the germline ends. The DNA of the CDR3 is TGTGCCAGTACCCCCAGGCCGACGGGGGAGCTGTTTTTT. Protein: CASTPRPTGELFF.